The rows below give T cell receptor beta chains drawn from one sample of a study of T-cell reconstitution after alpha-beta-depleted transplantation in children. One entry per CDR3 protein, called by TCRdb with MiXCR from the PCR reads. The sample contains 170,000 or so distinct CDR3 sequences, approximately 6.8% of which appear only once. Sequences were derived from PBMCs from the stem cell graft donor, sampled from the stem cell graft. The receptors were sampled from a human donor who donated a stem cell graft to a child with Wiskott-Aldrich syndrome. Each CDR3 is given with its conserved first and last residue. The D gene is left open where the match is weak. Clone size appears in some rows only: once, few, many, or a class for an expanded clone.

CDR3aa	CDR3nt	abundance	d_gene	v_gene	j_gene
CASSLQAQETQYF	TGTGCCAGCAGCTTGCAGGCACAGGAGACCCAGTACTTC	few	-	TRBV5-5	TRBJ2-5
CASSFDEGFLNEQFF	TGTGCCAGCAGCTTTGACGAGGGGTTCCTCAATGAGCAGTTCTTC	many	-	TRBV11-2	TRBJ2-1
CASSPGTQGSTEAFF	TGTGCCAGCTCACCCGGGACCCAAGGTAGCACTGAAGCTTTCTTT	many	-	TRBV18	TRBJ1-1
CASSGPRGGVLGGELFF	TGTGCCAGCAGCGGCCCGAGGGGGGGCGTGCTTGGCGGGGAGCTGTTTTTT	once	-	TRBV7-2	TRBJ2-2
CSARIPGTRNTEAFF	TGCAGTGCTAGAATCCCCGGGACCCGAAACACTGAAGCTTTCTTT	many	-	TRBV20-1	TRBJ1-1
CSAGGRGGTVADTQYF	TGCAGCGCCGGCGGGCGGGGGGGAACCGTAGCAGATACGCAGTATTTT	many	TRBD2	TRBV29-1	TRBJ2-3
CATSDPAIGEENSPLHF	TGTGCCACCAGTGATCCTGCTATTGGCGAGGAGAATTCACCCCTCCACTTT	many	-	TRBV24-1	TRBJ1-6
CASSFTSAVLLPDTQYF	TGTGCCAGCAGCTTTACTAGCGCAGTCCTTCTCCCAGATACGCAGTATTTT	few	TRBD2	TRBV7-2	TRBJ2-3
CATSVRKRDATYNEQFF	TGTGCCACCAGTGTCCGTAAACGGGACGCCACCTACAATGAGCAGTTCTTC	many	-	TRBV24-1	TRBJ2-1
CASSSPGQGNSYNEQFF	TGTGCCAGCAGCTCCCCCGGACAGGGGAATTCCTACAATGAGCAGTTCTTC	many	TRBD1	TRBV7-9	TRBJ2-1
CSAGDHGPGDEAFF	TGCAGTGCAGGCGATCACGGGCCTGGAGATGAAGCTTTCTTT	many	-	TRBV20-1	TRBJ1-1
CASSLVGTSGYNEQFF	TGCGCCAGCAGCTTGGTCGGGACTAGCGGCTACAATGAGCAGTTCTTC	many	TRBD2	TRBV5-1	TRBJ2-1
CSAITGYYEQYF	TGCAGTGCTATCACAGGATACTACGAGCAGTACTTC	many	-	TRBV20-1	TRBJ2-7
CASSRGTPSYEQYF	TGTGCCAGCTCACGCGGGACTCCTTCCTACGAGCAGTACTTC	-	-	TRBV18	TRBJ2-7
CASSQDTPSLRDNEQFF	TGCGCCAGCAGCCAAGATACCCCTAGCCTAAGAGACAATGAGCAGTTCTTC	many	-	TRBV4-3	TRBJ2-1
CASSLRLEGSPLHF	TGTGCCAGCAGTTTAAGGCTAGAGGGTTCACCCCTCCACTTT	many	-	TRBV12-3/TRBV12-4	TRBJ1-6
CSATGARSNYGYTF	TGCAGTGCTACGGGAGCCCGATCTAACTATGGCTACACCTTC	many	-	TRBV20-1	TRBJ1-2
CASSLQDMNTEAFF	TGCGCCAGCAGCTTACAGGATATGAACACTGAAGCTTTCTTT	many	-	TRBV5-1	TRBJ1-1
CASSHPGGLGANVLTF	TGCGCCAGCAGCCATCCAGGGGGCCTCGGGGCCAACGTCCTGACTTTC	few	TRBD1	TRBV4-1	TRBJ2-6
CASSPGLGGYGYTF	TGTGCCAGCAGTCCAGGACTGGGGGGCTATGGCTACACCTTC	many	-	TRBV12-3/TRBV12-4	TRBJ1-2
CASSPGTDRETQYF	TGTGCCAGCTCGCCTGGGACAGACAGGGAGACCCAGTACTTC	many	TRBD1	TRBV18	TRBJ2-5
CASSFQGSNSPLHF	TGTGCCAGCAGTTTTCAGGGGTCGAATTCACCCCTCCACTTT	many	-	TRBV12-3/TRBV12-4	TRBJ1-6
CASSYTTSGSYEQYF	TGTGCCAGCAGTTACACAACAAGCGGGAGTTACGAGCAGTACTTC	many	TRBD2	TRBV6-5	TRBJ2-7
CASSIFGSGSGANVLTF	-	many	-	TRBV5-1	TRBJ2-6
CASSLLRNTGELFF	TGTGCCAGCAGCTTATTAAGGAACACCGGGGAGCTGTTTTTT	many	-	TRBV7-2	TRBJ2-2
CASSPRLAGAVDTQYF	TGTGCCAGCAGTCCCCGACTAGCGGGAGCAGTAGATACGCAGTATTTT	many	TRBD2	TRBV12-3/TRBV12-4	TRBJ2-3
CSARGQGGSSNEQFF	TGCAGTGCTAGAGGTCAAGGGGGATCTAGCAATGAGCAGTTCTTC	-	-	TRBV20-1	TRBJ2-1
CSVALGGYDGYTF	TGCAGCGTAGCCCTCGGAGGGTATGATGGCTACACCTTC	-	-	TRBV29-1	TRBJ1-2
CATLVTLKTANYGYTF	TGTGCCACCCTAGTCACCCTAAAGACAGCTAACTATGGCTACACCTTC	many	-	TRBV24-1	TRBJ1-2
CASSSPGQGEEKLFF	TGTGCCAGCAGTTCTCCGGGACAGGGGGAAGAAAAACTGTTTTTT	-	TRBD1	TRBV28	TRBJ1-4
CSKAPDPETQYF	TGCAGCAAGGCGCCCGATCCAGAGACCCAGTACTTC	-	-	TRBV20-1	TRBJ2-5
CASSPPAGGPRAGEQYF	TGTGCCAGCAGTCCTCCGGCCGGAGGCCCGCGCGCGGGAGAGCAGTACTTC	-	-	TRBV6-2/TRBV6-3	TRBJ2-7
CSARDPGAGPQHF	TGCAGTGCTAGAGATCCGGGGGCTGGGCCCCAGCATTTT	-	-	TRBV20-1	TRBJ1-5
CASSRMGRVVGETQYF	TGCGCCAGCAGCCGGATGGGGAGGGTTGTAGGAGAGACCCAGTACTTC	many	TRBD2	TRBV5-1	TRBJ2-5
CASSSRLAGAYEQYF	TGTGCCAGCAGTTCAAGACTAGCGGGGGCCTACGAGCAGTACTTC	many	TRBD2	TRBV12-3/TRBV12-4	TRBJ2-7
CASSQGNEKLFF	TGTGCCAGCAGTCAGGGGAATGAAAAACTGTTTTTT	many	-	TRBV6-6	TRBJ1-4
CASSEQGGQPQHF	TGTGCCAGCAGTGAACAGGGGGGTCAGCCCCAGCATTTT	few	TRBD1	TRBV25-1	TRBJ1-5
CSAPRGGEQYF	TGCAGTGCCCCCCGAGGTGGGGAGCAGTACTTC	many	-	TRBV20-1	TRBJ2-7
CSARDIPGLTGELFF	TGCAGTGCTAGAGATATCCCCGGACTCACCGGGGAGCTGTTTTTT	few	-	TRBV20-1	TRBJ2-2
CASSPPGLPYEQYF	TGTGCCAGCAGTCCCCCGGGACTTCCCTACGAGCAGTACTTC	many	-	TRBV12-3/TRBV12-4	TRBJ2-7
CASSLASPGYTF	TGTGCCAGCAGCTTAGCCTCCCCCGGCTACACCTTC	many	-	TRBV7-9	TRBJ1-2
CASSLTGTGTGLEEKLFF	TGTGCCAGCAGTTTAACCGGGACAGGGACGGGGTTAGAAGAAAAACTGTTTTTT	-	TRBD1	TRBV27	TRBJ1-4
CAWSVRGGMNTEAFF	TGTGCCTGGAGTGTACGGGGGGGCATGAACACTGAAGCTTTCTTT	many	-	TRBV30	TRBJ1-1
CASSERLAVNTGELFF	TGTGCCAGCAGTGAAAGACTAGCGGTTAACACCGGGGAGCTGTTTTTT	many	TRBD2	TRBV6-1	TRBJ2-2
CASSPSPTGDYEQYF	TGTGCCAGCAGCCCATCTCCGACAGGAGATTACGAGCAGTACTTC	many	-	TRBV7-9	TRBJ2-7
CASSQDRANEQFF	TGTGCCAGCAGCCAGGACAGGGCGAATGAGCAGTTCTTC	many	TRBD1	TRBV7-9	TRBJ2-1
CASSTTSVGELFF	TGTGCCAGCAGCACGACTAGCGTGGGGGAGCTGTTTTTT	many	TRBD2	TRBV5-4	TRBJ2-2
CASSLSNPGANVLTF	TGTGCCAGCAGTTTATCGAATCCAGGGGCCAACGTCCTGACTTTC	large	-	TRBV27	TRBJ2-6
CASSPHEQASYEQYF	TGTGCCAGCAGCCCTCACGAACAGGCCTCCTACGAGCAGTACTTC	many	-	TRBV7-9	TRBJ2-7
CASSSGNRLTEAFF	TGCGCCAGCAGCTCGGGAAATAGGTTAACTGAAGCTTTCTTT	-	-	TRBV5-1	TRBJ1-1
CASSPRGRDTEAFF	TGTGCCAGCAGCCCTAGGGGCAGGGACACTGAAGCTTTCTTT	-	-	TRBV11-2	TRBJ1-1
CASSPEPGAGFYEQYF	TGTGCCAGCAGCCCAGAGCCGGGAGCGGGGTTTTACGAGCAGTACTTC	few	TRBD2	TRBV3-1	TRBJ2-7
CAISEFDDWGGSSYEQYF	TGTGCCATCAGTGAGTTTGATGATTGGGGCGGTAGCTCCTACGAGCAGTACTTC	-	-	TRBV10-3	TRBJ2-7
CASSLVSYTGELFF	TGTGCCAGCAGCTTGGTCAGTTACACCGGGGAGCTGTTTTTT	many	-	TRBV5-6	TRBJ2-2
CASSLRLQPQHF	TGTGCCAGCAGCTTGCGGCTTCAGCCCCAGCATTTT	many	-	TRBV5-5	TRBJ1-5
CASSLEWSMRLADNEQFF	TGTGCCAGCAGCTTAGAGTGGTCGATGAGACTAGCGGACAATGAGCAGTTCTTC	many	TRBD2	TRBV11-2	TRBJ2-1